Shown below are 8 T cell receptor beta chains from a single sample sequenced in a study of human T cells and chemical hapten exposure. TCRdb re-analysed the RACE reads in MiXCR, keeping a single row per CDR3 protein. The sample holds around 71,000 distinct CDR3 sequences; 9.8% are singletons and the top ten take approximately 3%. Time point noted: patch test 1, 2 weeks after DPC sensitization. Sample treatment: therapeutic diphenylcyclopropenone sensitization with weekly scalp DPC. Material: whole blood, obtained in connection with sensitization to the hapten diphenylcyclopropenone (DPC). Source of these receptors: a woman aged 40 to 50 with alopecia areata. Some clones in this sample may be carry-over from other donors' samples.

This chain connects TRBV12-3 or TRBV12-4 to TRBJ1-2, with D tentatively TRBD1 (6 bases). There are 13 residues in the CDR3. V lost 2 bases to trimming and J lost 9 bases, with 13 bases between them. This chain's CDR3 is CASSLRGGRSYTF. The CDR3 bases are TGTGCCAGCAGTTTAAGGGGGGGCCGAAGCTACACCTTC.

The table lists this clonotype with many counts. CDR3 in DNA: TGTGCCAGCAGCTCGTTCCCTAACTATGGCTACACCTTC. Its protein is CASSSFPNYGYTF. The V call is TRBV7-9, the J call TRBJ1-2; D is unclear. Per germline, CDR1 SEHNR and CDR2 FQNEAQ (reference sequence). The CDR3 sequence is 13 residues long. With 4 bases removed from V and 0 bases from J, the gap between germline ends came to 6 bases.

This clonotype came up a few times. The chain uses TRBV12-3 or TRBV12-4 and TRBJ1-5; TRBD1 matches at 12 bases. Germline trimming cut 3 bases from V and 4 bases from J; bases unmatched to any gene: 7. The CDR3 has 17 residues. This chain's CDR3 is CASSFGTGGAWNQPQHF. CDR3 coding DNA: TGTGCCAGCAGTTTCGGGACAGGGGGCGCGTGGAATCAGCCCCAGCATTTT.

This clonotype was seen only a few times. This chain joins TRBV9 and TRBJ2-6, with D hard to call. V lost 0 bases to trimming and J lost 1 base, with 11 bases between them. The CDR3 contains 17 residues. Germline V gene lookup returns CDR1 SGDLS and CDR2 YYNGEE. CDR3 sequence (DNA): TGTGCCAGCAGCGTAGCGTCGGTATTATCTGGGGCCAACGTCCTGACTTTC. It encodes CASSVASVLSGANVLTF.

This clonotype was picked up many times. The chain joins TRBV20-1 to TRBJ2-3; D remains ambiguous. V lost 4 bases, J lost 1 base, and 18 bases lay in between. This CDR3 spans 16 amino acids. Germline assignment: CDR1 DFQATT and CDR2 SNEGSKA (reference sequence). The CDR3 spells CSATGSVTGGTDTQYF. The CDR3 DNA is TGCAGTGCTACCGGCTCTGTGACTGGGGGCACAGATACGCAGTATTTT.

The sample holds many counts of this clonotype. The chain combines TRBV29-1 with TRBJ2-3, with 10 bases identical to TRBD2. CDR3 length: 15 amino acids. Germline V CDR1 and CDR2: SQVTM, ANQGSEA. Trimming removed 1 base from V and 7 bases from J; junction bases left unmatched: 8. CDR3 bases: TGCAGCGTTGAAGTGGCTAGCGGGAGAAAGTATACGCAGTATTTT. This gives the protein CSVEVASGRKYTQYF.

This clonotype was seen many times. This chain links TRBV6-5 with TRBJ2-3, with TRBD2 matching over 10 bases. Germline-derived CDR1 and CDR2 are MNHEY and SVGAGI. J was trimmed by 3 bases and V by 0 bases; bases with no gene match: 3. The CDR3 loop spans 16 amino acids. The CDR3, as DNA: TGTGCCAGCAGTTACTCGGGAGCGGGGGGGACAGATACGCAGTATTTT. Encoded protein: CASSYSGAGGTDTQYF.

This clonotype was counted many times. The rearrangement joins TRBV29-1 to TRBJ1-6; the D gene is possibly TRBD1 (5 bases). There are 16 residues in the CDR3. Per the germline V gene, CDR1 is SQVTM and CDR2 is ANQGSEA. V lost 2 bases, J lost 7 bases, and 18 bases lay in between. The CDR3 DNA follows: TGCAGCGTTGAACATTCCCGGCGGGGGGGGAATTCACCCCTCCACTTT. Amino acid sequence: CSVEHSRRGGNSPLHF. Combining the CDR3 with reference TRBV29-1 and TRBJ1-6 gives the whole variable domain SAVISQKPSRDICQRGTSLTIQCQVDSQVTMMFWYRQQPGQSLTLIATANQGSEATYESGFVIDKFPISRPNLTFSTLTVSNMSPEDSSIYLCSVEHSRRGGNSPLHFGNGTRLTVT.